Described below is a single T cell receptor beta chain sequence and its context. Other DNA sequences in the same sample also yield this CDR3. This specimen belongs to a study of OX40 agonist ivuxolimab in advanced cancers. Looking at the study overall: Hepatocellular carcinoma, melanoma, renal cell or head and neck cancer affected the dose-escalation patients.

Using immunoSEQ multiplex PCR, the repertoire was profiled, and TCRdb retains in-frame clones only, with some absent. The sample shows 30,000 or so clones, roughly 87% of them seen only once. Germline-derived CDR1 and CDR2 are SNHLY and FYNNEI. The CDR3 sequence is 15 residues long. With V trimmed by 6 bases and J by 2 bases, 10 bases remained unmatched. V usage is TRBV2 and J usage is TRBJ2-7, with 7 bases lining up with TRBD2. This material consisted of CD4+ or CD8+ T cells sorted from blood, taken in a trial of the OX40 agonist ivuxolimab. The source is an adult with an advanced solid tumor such as melanoma, head and neck, liver or kidney cancer. In nucleotides, the CDR3 is TGTGCCAGCAGCCGAAGCGGGGTTTTAACCTACGAGCAGTACTTC. Protein sequence: CASSRSGVLTYEQYF.